Listed here are 18 T cell receptor beta chains from one sample, sequenced in a study of T cells after yellow fever vaccination. TCRdb fed the 5' RACE reads into MiXCR, producing one record per CDR3 protein. The repertoire holds 250,000 to 350,000 distinct CDR3 sequences, with 8.5% to 10% as singletons. The sample here was CD4+ T cells sorted from PBMCs, taken 5 days after the yellow fever booster vaccination. These receptors all stem from a man between 18 and 35 years old who received the YFV17D yellow fever vaccine.

The rearrangement joins TRBV4-2 to TRBJ2-1; D tentatively reads TRBD1 or TRBD2 (5 bases each). CDR3 length: 17 amino acids. Trimming left V 0 bases short and J 6 bases short, with 18 bases between. Germline CDR1 reads LGHNA; CDR2 reads YNFKEQ. This CDR3 reads CASSQEAGGAGPNEQFF. CDR3 coding DNA: TGTGCCAGCAGCCAAGAGGCTGGGGGAGCTGGCCCCAATGAGCAGTTCTTC.

J is TRBJ2-1 and V is TRBV4-3; the D gene is possibly TRBD2 (6 bases). This CDR3 has 16 amino acids. Germline CDR1 LGHNA, CDR2 YSLEER. Trimming stripped 1 base from V and 4 bases from J, with 14 bases between. The CDR3 loop is CASSQGVGRGYNEQFF. The CDR3 nucleotides are TGCGCCAGCAGCCAAGGAGTGGGGCGGGGTTACAATGAGCAGTTCTTC.

In this sample, this clonotype turned up once. This sequence joins TRBV4-2 and TRBJ2-5; D gene ambiguous. Germline CDR1 LGHNA, CDR2 YNFKEQ. The CDR3 is 12 residues long. Trimming took off 1 base at V and 4 bases at J, with 4 bases between the two ends. CDR3 nucleotides: TGTGCCAGCAGCCAAGGTTTAGAGACCCAGTACTTC. Translation gives CASSQGLETQYF.

This chain connects TRBV7-2 to TRBJ2-6; possible D gene TRBD1, 5 bases. V was cut by 5 bases and J by 2 bases, with 10 bases left in between. Germline CDR1 reads SGHTA; CDR2 reads FQGNSA. This CDR3 comprises 15 residues. The CDR3 DNA sequence: TGTGCCAGCAGCCGAGAAGGGGCTGGGGCCAACGTCCTGACTTTC. This gives the protein CASSREGAGANVLTF.

This clonotype was counted between two and nine times. The V and J genes are TRBV4-3 and TRBJ2-5, with D possibly matching TRBD1 (6 bases). Trimming removed 4 bases from V and 7 bases from J, with 16 bases in between. The CDR3 runs 14 residues. CDR1 and CDR2 from the germline V gene are LGHNA and YSLEER. The CDR3 spells CASSLWTDPGTQYF. The CDR3 bases are TGCGCCAGCAGCCTCTGGACAGACCCCGGGACCCAGTACTTC.

V and J are TRBV7-2 and TRBJ2-3; unclear D gene. V was cut by 7 bases and J by 1 base, with 12 bases left in between. Germline-derived CDR1 and CDR2 are SGHTA and FQGNSA. CDR3 length: 14 residues. The CDR3 loop reads CASKPGGGTDTQYF. DNA for the CDR3: TGTGCCAGCAAACCCGGCGGTGGCACAGATACGCAGTATTTT. The variable domain in full, completed from reference TRBV7-2 and TRBJ2-3, reads GAGVSQSPSNKVTEKGKDVELRCDPISGHTALYWYRQSLGQGLEFLIYFQGNSAPDKSGLPSDRFSAERTGGSVSTLTIQRTQQEDSAVYLCASKPGGGTDTQYFGPGTRLTVL.

This chain links TRBV29-1 with TRBJ2-5; D gene uncertain. CDR3 size: 12 residues. Germline CDR1 and CDR2: SQVTM and ANQGSEA. Trimming left V 3 bases short and J 6 bases short, with 11 bases between. The CDR3 nucleotides are TGCAGCGTTGACTACGTCGGAAAGACCCAGTACTTC. Translation gives CSVDYVGKTQYF.

In its sample, this clonotype was seen many times. This chain joins TRBV20-1 and TRBJ1-2; D gene uncertain. The length of the CDR3 is 16 residues. Trimming took 3 bases from V and 4 from J, leaving 21 bases between them. CDR1 and CDR2 (germline): DFQATT, SNEGSKA (reference sequence). In nucleotides, the CDR3 is TGCAGTGCTAGCACCCAGAGGAGAGGAGTCGGCTATGGCTACACCTTC. It translates to CSASTQRRGVGYGYTF.

This clonotype was seen more than once but under ten times. This chain connects TRBV5-1 to TRBJ2-5; 7 nucleotides align to TRBD2. Germline CDR1 SGHRS, CDR2 YFSETQ. The ends lost 0 bases at V and 1 base at J; junction bases unmatched: 6. The CDR3 is 16 amino acids. This CDR3 reads CASSLGRAGRQETQYF. Here the CDR3 DNA reads TGCGCCAGCAGCTTGGGTCGAGCGGGGCGCCAAGAGACCCAGTACTTC. The full variable domain, with the rest looked up from reference TRBV5-1 and TRBJ2-5, is KAGVTQTPRYLIKTRGQQVTLSCSPISGHRSVSWYQQTPGQGLQFLFEYFSETQRNKGNFPGRFSGRQFSNSRSEMNVSTLELGDSALYLCASSLGRAGRQETQYFGPGTRLLVL.

V and J are TRBV7-2 and TRBJ2-5, with 7 bases fitting TRBD1. Germline CDR1 and CDR2: SGHTA and FQGNSA. V lost 5 bases, J lost 4 bases, and 10 bases stayed unmatched. The length of the CDR3 is 15 residues. DNA for the CDR3: TGTGCCAGCAGCCCCCAGGACAGGAGGCGAGAGACCCAGTACTTC. This encodes CASSPQDRRRETQYF.

This clonotype was counted ten times or more. The chain employs TRBV5-1 and TRBJ2-4, with a possible D match to TRBD1 (6 bases). The CDR3 has 15 amino acids. Germline values: CDR1 SGHRS, CDR2 YFSETQ. Trimming left V 2 bases short and J 6 bases short, with 15 bases between. CDR3 sequence: CASSFLPGAGNIQYF. The CDR3 coding sequence is TGCGCCAGCAGCTTCCTTCCAGGGGCAGGAAACATTCAGTACTTC.

This clonotype was seen only a few times. The V gene is TRBV20-1, the J gene TRBJ2-5; 9 bases are shared with TRBD1. The CDR3 consists of 14 residues. Unmatched junction bases numbered 11, after V lost 5 bases and J lost 7 bases. The germline V gene has CDR1 DFQATT and CDR2 SNEGSKA (reference sequence). This CDR3 reads CSAGGRQGVGTQYF. CDR3 in DNA: TGCAGTGCTGGGGGCCGACAGGGGGTAGGGACCCAGTACTTC.

This clonotype has at least ten counts. The V call is TRBV6-2 or TRBV6-3, the J call TRBJ1-1, with D hard to call. The CDR3 has 13 residues. Trimming took 6 bases from V and 4 from J, leaving 12 bases between them. Per the germline V gene, CDR1 is MNHEY and CDR2 is SVGEGT. The CDR3 here is CASSGWRGTEAFF. For the CDR3, the DNA is TGTGCCAGCAGCGGGTGGCGGGGCACTGAAGCTTTCTTT.

This clonotype was observed a few times. V gene TRBV7-2 combines with J gene TRBJ2-7; D unresolved. CDR1 and CDR2 (germline): SGHTA, FQGNSA. This CDR3 has 13 amino acids. Trimming cost V 1 base and J 4 bases, with 8 bases left between them. The CDR3 here is CASSLDWGYEQYF. CDR3 nucleotides: TGTGCCAGCAGCTTAGATTGGGGTTACGAGCAGTACTTC.

This clonotype came up a few times. The chain carries TRBV29-1 and TRBJ1-1; a possible D gene is TRBD1 (5 bases). The CDR3 has 12 residues. Trimming took 4 bases from V and 3 from J, leaving 9 bases between them. The V gene's germline CDR1 is SQVTM and CDR2 ANQGSEA. CDR3 sequence reads: CSVGGMYTEAFF. DNA for the CDR3: TGCAGCGTTGGGGGGATGTACACTGAAGCTTTCTTT.

This clonotype showed up just a few times. This chain uses TRBV6-6 with TRBJ1-1; D not resolved. V dropped 2 bases and J dropped 4 bases, with 5 bases sitting between them. The CDR3 is 12 amino acids. Germline loops: CDR1 MNHNY, CDR2 SVGAGI (reference sequence). CDR3 nucleotide sequence: TGTGCCAGCAGTTACACGGGCACTGAAGCTTTCTTT. Amino acid sequence: CASSYTGTEAFF.

The J gene is TRBJ2-5, the V gene TRBV20-1; 9 nucleotides agree with TRBD2. The CDR3 runs to 13 residues. CDR1 and CDR2 from the germline V gene are DFQATT and SNEGSKA (reference sequence). With 3 bases clipped from V and 5 bases from J, the junction kept 4 bases outside the gene matches. The CDR3 protein is CSASYAGGETQYF. CDR3 nucleotides: TGCAGTGCTAGCTACGCGGGGGGGGAGACCCAGTACTTC.

The chain couples TRBV5-4 to TRBJ2-3, with a possible D match to TRBD2 (6 bases). Germline V gives CDR1 SGHNT, CDR2 YYREEE (reference sequence). This CDR3 spans 17 amino acids. V was pared by 0 bases and J by 4 bases, with 18 bases between. The CDR3 sequence: CASSLGRGIATPDTQYF. CDR3 sequence (DNA): TGTGCCAGCAGCTTGGGACGGGGGATAGCCACGCCAGATACGCAGTATTTT. Full variable domain (rest looked up from reference TRBV5-4 and TRBJ2-3): ETGVTQSPTHLIKTRGQQVTLRCSSQSGHNTVSWYQQALGQGPQFIFQYYREEENGRGNFPPRFSGLQFPNYSSELNVNALELDDSALYLCASSLGRGIATPDTQYFGPGTRLTVL.